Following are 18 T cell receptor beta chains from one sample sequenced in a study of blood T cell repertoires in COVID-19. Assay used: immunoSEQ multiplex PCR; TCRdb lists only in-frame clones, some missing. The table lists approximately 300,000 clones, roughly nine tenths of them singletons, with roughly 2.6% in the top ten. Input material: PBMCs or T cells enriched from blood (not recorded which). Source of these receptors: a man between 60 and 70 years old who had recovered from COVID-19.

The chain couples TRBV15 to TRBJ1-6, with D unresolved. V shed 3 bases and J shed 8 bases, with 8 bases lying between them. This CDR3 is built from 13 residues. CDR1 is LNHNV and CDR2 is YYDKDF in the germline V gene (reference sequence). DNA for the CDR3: TGTGCCACCAGCAGCCGAGTAGATTCACCCCTCCACTTT. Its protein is CATSSRVDSPLHF.

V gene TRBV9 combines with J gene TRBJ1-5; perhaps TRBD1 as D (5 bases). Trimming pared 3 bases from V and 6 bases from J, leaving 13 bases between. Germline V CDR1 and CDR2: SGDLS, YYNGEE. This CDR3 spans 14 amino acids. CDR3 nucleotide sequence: TGTGCCAGCAGCGGGGGCCCCGCAAGTCAGCCCCAGCATTTT. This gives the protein CASSGGPASQPQHF.

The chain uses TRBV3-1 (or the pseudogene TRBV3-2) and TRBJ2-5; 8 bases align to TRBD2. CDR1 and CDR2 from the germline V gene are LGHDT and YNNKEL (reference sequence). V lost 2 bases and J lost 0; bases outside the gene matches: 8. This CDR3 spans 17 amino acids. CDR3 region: CASSQFSSGHYQETQYF. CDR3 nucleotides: TGTGCCAGCAGCCAATTTTCTAGCGGGCACTACCAAGAGACCCAGTACTTC.

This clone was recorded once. CDR3 residues: CASSGLAGGDNEQFF. DNA for the CDR3: TGTGCCAGCAGCGGACTAGCGGGGGGGGACAATGAGCAGTTCTTC. The chain is built from TRBV11-2 and TRBJ2-1; TRBD2 aligns across 15 bases. The junction had 1 base not matched to a gene; V was cut back by 5 bases and J by 5 bases. Germline CDR1 is SGHAT and CDR2 is FQNNGV. CDR3 length: 15 amino acids.

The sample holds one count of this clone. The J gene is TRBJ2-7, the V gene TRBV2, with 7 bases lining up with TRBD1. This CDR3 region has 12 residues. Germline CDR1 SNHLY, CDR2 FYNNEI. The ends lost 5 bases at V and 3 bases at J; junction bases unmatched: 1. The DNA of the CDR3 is TGTGCCAGCAGTCGGGACAGCTACGAGCAGTACTTC. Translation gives CASSRDSYEQYF.

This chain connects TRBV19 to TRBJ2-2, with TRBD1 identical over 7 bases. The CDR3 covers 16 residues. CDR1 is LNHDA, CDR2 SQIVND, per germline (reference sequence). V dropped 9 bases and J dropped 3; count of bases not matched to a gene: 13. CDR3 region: CASQTGYNVDTGELFF. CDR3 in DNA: TGTGCCAGCCAGACAGGGTACAATGTCGACACCGGGGAGCTGTTTTTT.

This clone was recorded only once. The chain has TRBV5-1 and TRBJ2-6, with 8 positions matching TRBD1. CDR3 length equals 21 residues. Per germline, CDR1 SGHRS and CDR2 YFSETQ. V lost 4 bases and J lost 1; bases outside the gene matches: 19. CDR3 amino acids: CASSPARTGRSDVSGANVLTF. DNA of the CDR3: TGCGCCAGCAGCCCGGCAAGGACAGGGAGGAGCGACGTTTCTGGGGCCAACGTCCTGACTTTC. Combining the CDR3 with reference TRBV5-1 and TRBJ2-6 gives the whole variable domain KAGVTQTPRYLIKTRGQQVTLSCSPISGHRSVSWYQQTPGQGLQFLFEYFSETQRNKGNFPGRFSGRQFSNSRSEMNVSTLELGDSALYLCASSPARTGRSDVSGANVLTFGAGSRLTVL.

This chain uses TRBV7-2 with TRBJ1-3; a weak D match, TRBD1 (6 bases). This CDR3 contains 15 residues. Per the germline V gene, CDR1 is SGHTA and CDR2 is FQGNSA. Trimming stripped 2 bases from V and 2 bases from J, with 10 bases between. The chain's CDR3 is CASSLQGSPGNTIYF. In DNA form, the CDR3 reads TGTGCCAGCAGCTTACAGGGGTCCCCTGGAAACACCATATATTTT. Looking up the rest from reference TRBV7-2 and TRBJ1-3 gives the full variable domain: GAGVSQSPSNKVTEKGKDVELRCDPISGHTALYWYRQSLGQGLEFLIYFQGNSAPDKSGLPSDRFSAERTGGSVSTLTIQRTQQEDSAVYLCASSLQGSPGNTIYFGEGSWLTVV.

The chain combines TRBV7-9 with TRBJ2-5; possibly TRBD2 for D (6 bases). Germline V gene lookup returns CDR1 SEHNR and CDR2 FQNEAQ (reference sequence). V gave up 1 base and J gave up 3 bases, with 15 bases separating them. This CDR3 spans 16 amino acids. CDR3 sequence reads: CASSLGRGLPEETQYF. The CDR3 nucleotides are TGTGCCAGCAGCTTAGGAAGGGGACTTCCGGAAGAGACCCAGTACTTC.

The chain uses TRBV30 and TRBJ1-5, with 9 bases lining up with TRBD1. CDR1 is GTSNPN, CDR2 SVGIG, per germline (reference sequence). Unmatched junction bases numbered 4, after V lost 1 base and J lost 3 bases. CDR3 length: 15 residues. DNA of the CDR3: TGTGCCTGGAGTGCCGGGACAGGGAACAATCAGCCCCAGCATTTT. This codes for CAWSAGTGNNQPQHF.

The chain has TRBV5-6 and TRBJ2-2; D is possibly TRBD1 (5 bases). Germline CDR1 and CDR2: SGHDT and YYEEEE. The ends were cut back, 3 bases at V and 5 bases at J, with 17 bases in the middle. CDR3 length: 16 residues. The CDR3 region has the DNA TGTGCCAGCAGCTCCCCTGGTCAGGGAATGACCGGGGAGCTGTTTTTT. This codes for CASSSPGQGMTGELFF.

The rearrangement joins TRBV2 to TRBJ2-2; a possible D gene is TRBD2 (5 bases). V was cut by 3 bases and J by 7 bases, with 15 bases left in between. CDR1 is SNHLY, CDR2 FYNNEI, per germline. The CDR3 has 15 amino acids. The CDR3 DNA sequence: TGTGCCAGCAGTGATGTCGGGCTAGCAGGCGGGGAGCTGTTTTTT. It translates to CASSDVGLAGGELFF.

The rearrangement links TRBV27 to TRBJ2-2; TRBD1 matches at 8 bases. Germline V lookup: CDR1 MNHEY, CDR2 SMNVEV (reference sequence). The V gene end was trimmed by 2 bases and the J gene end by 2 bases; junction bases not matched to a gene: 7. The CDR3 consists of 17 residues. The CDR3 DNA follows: TGTGCCAGCAGTTTAAAAGGACAGGGCTTTAACACCGGGGAGCTGTTTTTT. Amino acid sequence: CASSLKGQGFNTGELFF.

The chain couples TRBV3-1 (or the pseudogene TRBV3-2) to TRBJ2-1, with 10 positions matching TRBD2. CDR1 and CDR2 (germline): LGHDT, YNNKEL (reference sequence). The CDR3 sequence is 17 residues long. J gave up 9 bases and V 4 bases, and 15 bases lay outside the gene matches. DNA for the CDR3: TGTGCCAGCAGCCTCCTGACCAGGCTAGCGGGAGCGGGTGAGCAGTTCTTC. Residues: CASSLLTRLAGAGEQFF.

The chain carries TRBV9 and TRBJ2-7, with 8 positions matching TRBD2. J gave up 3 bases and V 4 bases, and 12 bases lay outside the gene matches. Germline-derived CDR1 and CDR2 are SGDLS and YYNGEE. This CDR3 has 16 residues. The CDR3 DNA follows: TGTGCCAGCAGCCCCCGATCGGGACTAGACCGCTACGAGCAGTACTTC. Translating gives CASSPRSGLDRYEQYF. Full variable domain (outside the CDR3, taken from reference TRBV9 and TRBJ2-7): DSGVTQTPKHLITATGQRVTLRCSPRSGDLSVYWYQQSLDQGLQFLIQYYNGEERAKGNILERFSAQQFPDLHSELNLSSLELGDSALYFCASSPRSGLDRYEQYFGPGTRLTVT.

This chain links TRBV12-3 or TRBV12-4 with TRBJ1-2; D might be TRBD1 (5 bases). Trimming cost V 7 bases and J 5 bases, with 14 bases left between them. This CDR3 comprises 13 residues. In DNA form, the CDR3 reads TGTGCCAGCACCCTCTGGGGGGATTATGGCTACACCTTC. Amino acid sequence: CASTLWGDYGYTF.

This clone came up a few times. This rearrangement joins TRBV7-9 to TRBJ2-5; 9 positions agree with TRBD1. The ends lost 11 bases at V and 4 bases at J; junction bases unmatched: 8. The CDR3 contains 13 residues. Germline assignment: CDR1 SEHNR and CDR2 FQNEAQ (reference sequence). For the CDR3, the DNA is TGTGCCGTAGAACAGGGGGCCCCAGAGACCCAGTACTTC. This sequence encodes CAVEQGAPETQYF.

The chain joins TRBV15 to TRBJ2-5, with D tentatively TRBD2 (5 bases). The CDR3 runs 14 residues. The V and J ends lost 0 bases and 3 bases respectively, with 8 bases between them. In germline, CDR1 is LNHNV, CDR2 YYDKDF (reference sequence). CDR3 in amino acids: CATSRDLGEETQYF. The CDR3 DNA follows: TGTGCCACCAGCAGAGATCTCGGGGAAGAGACCCAGTACTTC.